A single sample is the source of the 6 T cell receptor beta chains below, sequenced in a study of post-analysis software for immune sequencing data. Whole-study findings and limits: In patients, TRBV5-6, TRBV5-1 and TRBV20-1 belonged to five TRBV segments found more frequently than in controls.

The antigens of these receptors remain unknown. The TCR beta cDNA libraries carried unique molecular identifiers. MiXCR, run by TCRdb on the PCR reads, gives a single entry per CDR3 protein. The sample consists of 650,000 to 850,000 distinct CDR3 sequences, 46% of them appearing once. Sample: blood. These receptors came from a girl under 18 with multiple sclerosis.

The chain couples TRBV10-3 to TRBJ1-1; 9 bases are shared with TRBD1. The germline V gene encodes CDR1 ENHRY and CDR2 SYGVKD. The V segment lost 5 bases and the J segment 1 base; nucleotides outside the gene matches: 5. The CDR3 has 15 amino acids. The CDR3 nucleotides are TGTGCCATCAGTAATCAGGGACAGGGGAACACTGAAGCTTTCTTT. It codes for CAISNQGQGNTEAFF.

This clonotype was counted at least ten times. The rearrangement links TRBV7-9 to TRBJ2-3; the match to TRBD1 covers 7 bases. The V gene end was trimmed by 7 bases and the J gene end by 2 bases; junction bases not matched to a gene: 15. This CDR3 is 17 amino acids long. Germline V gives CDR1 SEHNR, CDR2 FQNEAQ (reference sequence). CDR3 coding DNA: TGTGCCAGCACCTCCTGGACCCCGGGACAGCCCACAGATACGCAGTATTTT. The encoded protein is CASTSWTPGQPTDTQYF.

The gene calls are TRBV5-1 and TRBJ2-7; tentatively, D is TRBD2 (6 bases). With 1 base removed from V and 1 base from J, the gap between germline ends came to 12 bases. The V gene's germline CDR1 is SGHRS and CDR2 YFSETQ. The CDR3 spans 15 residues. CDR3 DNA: TGCGCCAGCAGCTTGTTCGAGACTAGTTCCTACGAGCAGTACTTC. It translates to CASSLFETSSYEQYF.

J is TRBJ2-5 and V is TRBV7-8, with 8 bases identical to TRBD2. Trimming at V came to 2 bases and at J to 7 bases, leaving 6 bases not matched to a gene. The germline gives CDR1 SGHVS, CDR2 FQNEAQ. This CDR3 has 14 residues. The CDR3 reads CASSLSAGGGTQYF. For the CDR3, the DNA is TGTGCCAGCAGCTTATCTGCCGGGGGGGGGACCCAGTACTTC.

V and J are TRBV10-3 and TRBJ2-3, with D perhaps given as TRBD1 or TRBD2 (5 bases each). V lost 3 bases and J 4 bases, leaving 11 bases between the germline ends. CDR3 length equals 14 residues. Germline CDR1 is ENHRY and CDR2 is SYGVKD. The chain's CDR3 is CAISEVKGPDTQYF. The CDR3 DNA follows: TGTGCCATCAGTGAAGTGAAGGGACCAGATACGCAGTATTTT.

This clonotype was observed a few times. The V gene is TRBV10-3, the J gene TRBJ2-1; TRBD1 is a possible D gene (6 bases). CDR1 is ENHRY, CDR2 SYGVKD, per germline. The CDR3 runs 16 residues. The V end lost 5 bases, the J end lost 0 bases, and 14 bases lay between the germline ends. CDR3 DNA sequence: TGTGCCATCAGTCTGACAGGACAAAGCTCCTACAATGAGCAGTTCTTC. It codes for CAISLTGQSSYNEQFF.